This TCR beta chain came from a study of T cell repertoires in cytomegalovirus infection. Study information: TCR beta signatures that were public indicated CMV infection and matching HLA type.

Study results and caveats: Cumulative frequency of public TCR beta families picked out carriers of CMV plus the relevant HLA. Dominating the ex vivo response were TCR beta clonotypes that were CMV-specific and HLA-C-restricted.

In TCRdb, the reads were re-called with MiXCR into one record per CDR3 protein. The table shows more than 650,000 distinct CDR3 sequences, with approximately 34% occurring only once. In germline, CDR1 is SNHLY, CDR2 FYNNEI. This CDR3 comprises 12 residues. V shed 11 bases, J shed 6 bases, and the junction held 7 bases outside the gene matches. A few counts support this clonotype. Its cognate antigen is unknown. The TCR was taken from a human donor in good health (CMV status not recorded). Some clones in this sample may be carry-over from other donors' samples. Sequenced sample: PBMCs. This sequence joins TRBV2 and TRBJ2-4; 7 positions match TRBD2. CDR3 in amino acids: CACSGTTNIQYF. The DNA of the CDR3 is TGTGCCTGCTCCGGGACTACAAACATTCAGTACTTC.